This entry features one T cell receptor beta chain sequence. Its specificity is unknown. The data were produced by immunoSEQ multiplex PCR, yet TCRdb's version contains in-frame clones alone and is incomplete. The repertoire holds 75,000 to 95,000 clones, with approximately 84% as singletons. This specimen comes from a study of T cell responses to AZD1222 COVID-19 vaccine. Looking at the study overall: It was second doses at about 4 or about 12 weeks that were pooled.

Regarding the study as a whole: CD4 TCRs covered the whole spike, strongest at regions 160-218 and 743-854. All repertoire sampling was performed exclusively after the peak T cell response.

This CDR3 has 18 amino acids. The TCR originated in an adult in good health. The chain recombines TRBV21-1 with TRBJ1-1; TRBD1, the table's D call, was not compared with the DNA. TRBV21-1 counts as a pseudogene. Sequences were derived from peripheral blood, sampled on day 0 of AZD1222 vaccination. The DNA of the CDR3 is TGTGCCAGCAGCAAAGGGGTGAAACCGGGACAGCCACCCCCCGGAGCTTTCTTT. Residues: CASSKGVKPGQPPPGAFF.